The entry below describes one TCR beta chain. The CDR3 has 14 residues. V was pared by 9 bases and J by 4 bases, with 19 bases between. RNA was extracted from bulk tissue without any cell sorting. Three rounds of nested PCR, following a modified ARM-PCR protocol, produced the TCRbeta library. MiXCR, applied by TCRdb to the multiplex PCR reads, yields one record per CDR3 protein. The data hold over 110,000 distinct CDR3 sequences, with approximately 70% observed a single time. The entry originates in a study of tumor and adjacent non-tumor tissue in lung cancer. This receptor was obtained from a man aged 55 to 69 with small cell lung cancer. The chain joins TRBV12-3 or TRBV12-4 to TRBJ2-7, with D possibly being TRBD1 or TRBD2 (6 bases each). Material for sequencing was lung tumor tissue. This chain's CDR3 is CARRYRAGTYEQYF. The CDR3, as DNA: TGTGCCAGAAGATACAGGGCGGGGACTTACGAGCAGTACTTC.